The 27 T cell receptor beta chains below were found in one sample sequenced in a study of ipilimumab plus nivolumab after autologous stem cell transplantation. Assay: immunoSEQ multiplex PCR; the TCRdb copy retains only in-frame clones and omits some. The repertoire has some 17,000 clones, around 68% of them found once; the top ten carry more than 20%. The sequenced sample was PBMCs, obtained in a trial of ipilimumab plus nivolumab as post-transplant consolidation. Receptors were obtained from a male donor with diffuse large B-cell lymphoma.

This clone occurred a few times. The chain joins TRBV7-3 to TRBJ2-6; the match to TRBD1 covers 12 bases. The CDR3 covers 16 residues. Trimming at V came to 2 bases and at J to 11 bases, leaving 7 bases not matched to a gene. CDR1 is SGHTA and CDR2 is FQGTGA in the germline V gene. CDR3 DNA sequence: TGTGCCAGCAGCTTACTCGCCGGGACAGGGGGCCACGTCCTGACTTTC. It translates to CASSLLAGTGGHVLTF.

Turning to this clone: Germline and junction disagree at one end, which may indicate a read error. The V call is TRBV7-7, the J call TRBJ2-3, with D perhaps TRBD1 or TRBD2 (5 bases each). The CDR3 runs to 14 residues. Germline CDR1 and CDR2: SSHAT and FNYEAQ (reference sequence). The CDR3 bases are TGTGCTAGCAGCCAAGGGACGTCCGCAGATACGCAGTATTTT. Its translation is CASSQGTSADTQYF.

This sequence joins TRBV19 and TRBJ1-2, with unresolved D. The V gene's germline CDR1 is LNHDA and CDR2 SQIVND (reference sequence). This CDR3 spans 12 amino acids. V gave up 5 bases and J gave up 7 bases, with 11 bases separating them. CDR3 sequence reads: CASSSAYLGYTF. The CDR3 DNA follows: TGTGCCAGTAGTTCGGCGTACCTTGGCTACACCTTC.

The rearrangement links TRBV5-1 to TRBJ2-3; 8 bases match TRBD1. The CDR3 consists of 15 residues. V lost 1 base to trimming and J lost 5 bases; unmatched junction nucleotides: 6. Germline V CDR1 and CDR2: SGHRS, YFSETQ. The CDR3 DNA is TGCGCCAGCAGCTTGACAGGGGGATCACAAGATACGCAGTATTTT. Residues: CASSLTGGSQDTQYF.

The chain joins TRBV21-1 to TRBJ2-2. TRBV21-1 is reported as a pseudogene. The CDR3 has 18 amino acids. CDR3 bases: TGTGCCAGCAGCAAAGCGCTTTGGGCAGGGGAGGACACCGGGGAGCTGTTTTTT. Translated: CASSKALWAGEDTGELFF.

V and J are TRBV6-1 and TRBJ1-3, with D hard to call. Looked up from germline, CDR1 is MNHNS and CDR2 is SASEGT. This CDR3 has 16 residues. Trimming took 1 base from V and 0 from J, leaving 10 bases between them. CDR3 bases: TGTGCCAGCAGTGAAGGTGCAGGCGACTCTGGAAACACCATATATTTT. Its translation: CASSEGAGDSGNTIYF.

The chain employs TRBV18 and TRBJ1-5; 8 bases line up with TRBD1. In germline, CDR1 is KGHSH, CDR2 LQKENI. Trimming at V came to 6 bases and at J to 3 bases, leaving 4 bases not matched to a gene. This CDR3 has 14 amino acids. CDR3 bases: TGTGCCAGCTCCCCGGGACAGGTCAATCAGCCCCAGCATTTT. This sequence encodes CASSPGQVNQPQHF.

This clone was seen a single time. CDR3 protein: CASSLHQGDNTEAFF. As DNA, the CDR3 is TGTGCCAGCAGTTTACATCAGGGGGACAACACTGAAGCTTTCTTT. This chain connects TRBV28 to TRBJ1-1, with 7 bases matching TRBD1. This CDR3 is built from 15 residues. The germline V gene encodes CDR1 MDHEN and CDR2 SYDVKM. After removal of 2 bases from V and 2 bases from J, the junction contained 5 bases not matched to a gene. Looking up the rest from reference TRBV28 and TRBJ1-1 gives the full variable domain: DVKVTQSSRYLVKRTGEKVFLECVQDMDHENMFWYRQDPGLGLRLIYFSYDVKMKEKGDIPEGYSVSREKKERFSLILESASTNQTSMYLCASSLHQGDNTEAFFGQGTRLTVV.

V gene TRBV4-1 combines with J gene TRBJ1-1; D call uncertain. CDR3 length: 15 residues. The ends were cut back, 1 base at V and 1 base at J, with 10 bases in the middle. Per the germline V gene, CDR1 is MGHRA and CDR2 is YSYEKL. The CDR3 loop reads CASSQGPGGNTEAFF. As DNA, the CDR3 is TGCGCCAGCAGCCAAGGTCCAGGTGGGAACACTGAAGCTTTCTTT.

This clone was detected a few times. This chain joins TRBV9 and TRBJ2-7, with a possible D match to TRBD1 (6 bases). Germline-derived CDR1 and CDR2 are SGDLS and YYNGEE. The CDR3 has 14 amino acids. V lost 3 bases and J 0 bases, leaving 10 bases between the germline ends. The CDR3, as DNA: TGTGCCAGCAGCGGCAGGGGTAACTCCTACGAGCAGTACTTC. Protein sequence: CASSGRGNSYEQYF.

This clone was recorded only once. V and J are TRBV10-3 and TRBJ2-7; D is undetermined. This CDR3 spans 15 amino acids. Trimming stripped 0 bases from V and 3 bases from J, with 12 bases between. Per germline, CDR1 ENHRY and CDR2 SYGVKD. The CDR3 is CAISESARRNYEQYF. CDR3 DNA sequence: TGTGCCATCAGTGAGTCGGCGAGGCGGAACTACGAGCAGTACTTC.

This sequence joins TRBV2 and TRBJ2-3; TRBD2 might be the D (6 bases). The CDR3 runs to 13 residues. Germline assignment: CDR1 SNHLY and CDR2 FYNNEI. The ends were cut back, 4 bases at V and 1 base at J, with 6 bases in the middle. This CDR3 reads CASSAGGTDTQYF. Written as DNA, the CDR3 is TGTGCCAGCAGTGCGGGAGGCACAGATACGCAGTATTTT.

This clone was counted a single time. The chain recombines TRBV7-2 with TRBJ2-1, with D perhaps TRBD2 (6 bases). The V gene's germline CDR1 is SGHTA and CDR2 FQGNSA. The CDR3 is 15 residues long. V gave up 2 bases and J gave up 9 bases, with 17 bases separating them. CDR3 sequence reads: CASSLLGGISSEQFF. Here the CDR3 DNA reads TGTGCCAGCAGCTTACTCGGCGGGATCTCGAGTGAGCAGTTCTTC.

The rearrangement uses TRBV2 and TRBJ2-3; D unresolved. The V and J ends lost 8 bases and 6 bases respectively, with 6 bases between them. Looked up from germline, CDR1 is SNHLY and CDR2 is FYNNEI. The CDR3 spans 10 residues. CDR3 in DNA: TGTGCCAGCGGGCGGGATACGCAGTATTTT. Its protein is CASGRDTQYF.

The chain uses TRBV2 and TRBJ2-5; D call uncertain. V lost 7 bases and J lost 0, with 6 bases in between. CDR3 length: 12 amino acids. Looked up from germline, CDR1 is SNHLY and CDR2 is FYNNEI. This CDR3 reads CASTQYQETQYF. The CDR3 DNA is TGTGCCAGCACGCAGTACCAAGAGACCCAGTACTTC.

The V call is TRBV16, the J call TRBJ1-1; no clear D. Trimming removed 1 base at V and 0 bases at J, with 9 bases between. CDR1 KGHSY and CDR2 FQNENV come from the germline V gene. CDR3 length: 15 amino acids. The CDR3 here is CASSQFAAMNTEAFF. Here the CDR3 DNA reads TGTGCCAGCAGCCAATTCGCCGCCATGAACACTGAAGCTTTCTTT.

This clone turned up a few times. The rearrangement joins TRBV19 to TRBJ1-1; possible D gene TRBD1, 5 bases. The germline gives CDR1 LNHDA, CDR2 SQIVND (reference sequence). Trimming left V 6 bases short and J 6 bases short, with 8 bases between. The CDR3 contains 11 residues. The CDR3 DNA follows: TGTGCCAGTAGACGGGGGGCTGAAGCTTTCTTT. Translation: CASRRGAEAFF.

CDR3 nucleotides: TGTGCCAGCAGCTTAAGGGGAGTAGGTAGTATGGGTGATGAGCAGTTCTTC. Amino acids: CASSLRGVGSMGDEQFF. This chain joins TRBV7-3 and TRBJ2-1; TRBD2 might be the D (5 bases). The V end lost 1 base, the J end lost 8 bases, and 21 bases lay between the germline ends. The CDR3 length is 17 residues. Germline CDR1 and CDR2: SGHTA and FQGTGA.

The rearrangement joins TRBV30 to TRBJ2-1; TRBD2 matches at 7 bases. With 0 bases clipped from V and 9 bases from J, the junction kept 8 bases outside the gene matches. CDR3 length equals 14 residues. Germline CDR1 is GTSNPN and CDR2 is SVGIG (reference sequence). CDR3 sequence reads: CAWSVGLDRPEQFF. The CDR3 DNA reads as TGTGCCTGGAGTGTAGGACTAGATCGACCTGAGCAGTTCTTC.

V and J are TRBV27 and TRBJ2-1; D gene uncertain. Germline assignment: CDR1 MNHEY and CDR2 SMNVEV (reference sequence). The CDR3 length is 11 residues. Trimming took 8 bases from V and 7 from J, leaving 9 bases between them. CDR3 sequence (DNA): TGTGCCAGCTCTGGCTGGAATGAGCAGTTCTTC. Encoded protein: CASSGWNEQFF.

By sample fraction, this clone is medium-sized. For the CDR3, the DNA is TGTGCCAGCAGTTTATCTGGCAGGGCGGGCACTGAAGCTTTCTTT. Translation gives CASSLSGRAGTEAFF. The rearrangement links TRBV27 to TRBJ1-1, with a tentative D call TRBD1 (5 bases). The CDR3 totals 15 residues. V lost 0 bases to trimming and J lost 4 bases, with 12 bases between them. Germline CDR1 and CDR2: MNHEY and SMNVEV (reference sequence).

This clone was detected many times. V is TRBV5-1 and J is TRBJ2-3; the match to TRBD2 covers 13 bases. Germline V gene lookup returns CDR1 SGHRS and CDR2 YFSETQ. CDR3 size: 19 residues. Trimming at V came to 0 bases and at J to 7 bases, leaving 14 bases not matched to a gene. The CDR3 sequence is CASSLGRTSGSRDMYTQYF. Written as DNA, the CDR3 is TGCGCCAGCAGCTTGGGAAGGACTAGCGGGAGTAGAGACATGTATACGCAGTATTTT.

The chain recombines TRBV4-2 with TRBJ1-1, with D hard to call. Germline V lookup: CDR1 LGHNA, CDR2 YNFKEQ. V was cut by 0 bases and J by 4 bases, with 15 bases left in between. CDR3 length: 16 residues. The CDR3 coding sequence is TGTGCCAGCAGCCAAGATGGGAAGGGCGTGAGCACTGAAGCTTTCTTT. It specifies CASSQDGKGVSTEAFF.

The CDR3 here is CATPGNTGELFF. The DNA for the CDR3 is TGCGCCACCCCGGGGAACACCGGGGAGCTGTTTTTT. The gene calls are TRBV5-1 and TRBJ2-2; no firm D call. V lost 9 bases and J 1 base, leaving 7 bases between the germline ends. CDR1 is SGHRS and CDR2 is YFSETQ in the germline V gene. This CDR3 has 12 amino acids. The complete variable domain, with remaining parts taken from reference TRBV5-1 and TRBJ2-2, reads KAGVTQTPRYLIKTRGQQVTLSCSPISGHRSVSWYQQTPGQGLQFLFEYFSETQRNKGNFPGRFSGRQFSNSRSEMNVSTLELGDSALYLCATPGNTGELFFGEGSRLTVL.

V usage is TRBV6-1 and J usage is TRBJ2-4, with 8 bases aligning to TRBD1. The germline V gene has CDR1 MNHNS and CDR2 SASEGT. J was trimmed by 9 bases and V by 0 bases; bases with no gene match: 4. The CDR3 consists of 14 residues. CDR3 coding DNA: TGTGCCAGCAGTGAAGCAGGACAGGGAACCATTCAGTACTTC. Translated: CASSEAGQGTIQYF.

The chain carries TRBV11-2 and TRBJ2-2; perhaps TRBD2 as D (7 bases). The CDR3 covers 16 residues. Trimming stripped 7 bases from V and 3 bases from J, with 18 bases between. Germline CDR1 is SGHAT and CDR2 is FQNNGV. CDR3 sequence: CASTVWGGADTGELFF. In nucleotides, the CDR3 is TGTGCCAGCACCGTCTGGGGGGGCGCGGACACCGGGGAGCTGTTTTTT.

The chain joins TRBV5-6 to TRBJ2-2, with 10 positions matching TRBD2. The junction had 13 bases not matched to a gene; V was cut back by 3 bases and J by 5 bases. The CDR3 spans 18 residues. The V gene's germline CDR1 is SGHDT and CDR2 YYEEEE. CDR3 region: CASSSGPLLAGPTGELFF. The CDR3 coding sequence is TGTGCCAGCAGCTCCGGGCCCCTACTAGCGGGACCGACCGGGGAGCTGTTTTTT.